This TCR beta chain was profiled in a study of patients and donors after allogeneic stem cell transplantation. CDR1 and CDR2 (germline): SEHNR, FQNEAQ (reference sequence). Trimming cost V 5 bases and J 0 bases; bases outside gene matches: 5. The CDR3 extends over 15 amino acids. TCRdb re-called the RT-PCR reads through MiXCR, storing one row per CDR3 protein. The table records roughly 180,000 distinct CDR3 sequences, roughly 40% of them present only once. The chain employs TRBV7-9 and TRBJ1-1; 8 bases match TRBD1. Source material: blood, either unsorted or a sorted T cell fraction (not recorded which). The sequence derives from a human donor who was either an allogeneic HSCT recipient or a stem cell or donor lymphocyte infusion donor (not recorded which). It is not recorded whose cells these are; they may come from a transplant donor. In DNA, the CDR3 is TGTGCCAGCAGCCATAGACAGGGGATGAACACTGAAGCTTTCTTT. It codes for CASSHRQGMNTEAFF.